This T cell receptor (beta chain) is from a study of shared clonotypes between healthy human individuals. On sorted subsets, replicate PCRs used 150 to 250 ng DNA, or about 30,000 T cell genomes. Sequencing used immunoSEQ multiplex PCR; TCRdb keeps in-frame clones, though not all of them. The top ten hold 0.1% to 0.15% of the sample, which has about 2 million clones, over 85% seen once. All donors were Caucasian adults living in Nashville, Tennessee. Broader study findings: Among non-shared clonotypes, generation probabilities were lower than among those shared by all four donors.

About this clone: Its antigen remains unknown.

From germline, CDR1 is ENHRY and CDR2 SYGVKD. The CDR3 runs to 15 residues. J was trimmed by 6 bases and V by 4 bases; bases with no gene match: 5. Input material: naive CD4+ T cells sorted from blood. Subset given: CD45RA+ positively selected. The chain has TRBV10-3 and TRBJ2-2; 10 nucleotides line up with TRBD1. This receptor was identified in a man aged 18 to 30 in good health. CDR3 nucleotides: TGTGCCATCAGTGTAGGGACAGGGGCCGCCGGGGAGCTGTTTTTT. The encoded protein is CAISVGTGAAGELFF.